Listed here are 30 T cell receptor beta chains from one sample, sequenced in a study of beta chain features in type 1 diabetes. Expressed TCRB transcripts were sequenced because the entire RNA isolate underwent reverse transcription. Produced via immunoSEQ multiplex PCR; TCRdb's table is partial and in-frame only. The sample shows around 240,000 clones, over 8.5% of them seen only once. The sample consisted of naive CD4+ T cells from blood. The source of these receptors is a woman aged 18 to 35 in good health.

This clone was counted only a few times. The chain couples TRBV19 to TRBJ1-5; D is perhaps TRBD1 (6 bases). Germline V gene data show CDR1 as LNHDA and CDR2 as SQIVND (reference sequence). Between the trimmed V and J ends, which lost 7 bases and 7 bases, there was a span of 17 bases. This CDR3 contains 14 residues. The CDR3 region is CASTTMRGWQPQHF. CDR3 in DNA: TGTGCCAGTACCACTATGAGGGGGTGGCAGCCCCAGCATTTT.

This clone was found a few times. The chain carries TRBV2 and TRBJ2-3; 9 nucleotides agree with TRBD1. The germline CDR1 and CDR2 sequences are SNHLY and FYNNEI. Trimming took 0 bases from V and 1 from J; bases not matched to a gene: 2. CDR3 size: 16 residues. The CDR3 nucleotides read TGTGCCAGCAGTGAAGCGCGGACAGGGGGCACAGATACGCAGTATTTT. This codes for CASSEARTGGTDTQYF.

This clone occurred a few times. The rearrangement links TRBV18 to TRBJ2-2; possible D gene TRBD2, 5 bases. CDR1 and CDR2 (germline): KGHSH, LQKENI. V was pared by 3 bases and J by 2 bases, with 16 bases between. This CDR3 contains 17 residues. The CDR3 sequence is CASSPYRARENTGELFF. The CDR3 region has the DNA TGTGCCAGCTCACCCTACCGGGCCCGGGAAAACACCGGGGAGCTGTTTTTT.

In regard to this clone: A read error may account for a junction end that differs from germline. V usage is TRBV7-7 and J usage is TRBJ2-2, with D possibly matching TRBD1 (6 bases). The CDR3 is 14 amino acids. Germline V gene lookup returns CDR1 SSHAT and CDR2 FNYEAQ (reference sequence). As DNA, the CDR3 is TGTGCTAGCAGCACAACAGGGACCACCGGGGAGCTGTTTTTT. Translating it yields CASSTTGTTGELFF.

The rearrangement uses TRBV2 and TRBJ2-2; 10 bases are shared with TRBD1. J gave up 1 base and V 4 bases, and 6 bases lay outside the gene matches. This CDR3 has 17 residues. CDR1 and CDR2 (germline): SNHLY, FYNNEI. Here the CDR3 reads CASSVPGQGWNTGELFF. The DNA of the CDR3 is TGTGCCAGCAGTGTCCCGGGACAGGGGTGGAACACCGGGGAGCTGTTTTTT.

This clone appeared a few times. V and J are TRBV14 and TRBJ2-2; D is unresolved. There are 13 residues in the CDR3. V was pared by 0 bases and J by 7 bases, with 6 bases between. Looked up from germline, CDR1 is SGHDN and CDR2 is FVKESK. The CDR3 region is CASSQDVIGELFF. The DNA of the CDR3 is TGTGCCAGCAGCCAAGATGTCATCGGGGAGCTGTTTTTT. Full variable domain (remainder filled in from reference TRBV14 and TRBJ2-2): EAGVTQFPSHSVIEKGQTVTLRCDPISGHDNLYWYRRVMGKEIKFLLHFVKESKQDESGMPNNRFLAERTGGTYSTLKVQPAELEDSGVYFCASSQDVIGELFFGEGSRLTVL.

This chain joins TRBV5-1 and TRBJ2-7; TRBD1 might be the D (5 bases). CDR1 and CDR2 from the germline V gene are SGHRS and YFSETQ. The CDR3 is 16 residues long. V lost 1 base, J lost 2 bases, and 16 bases lay in between. The chain's CDR3 is CASSLLGAAGTYEQYF. The CDR3 nucleotides read TGCGCCAGCAGCTTGCTTGGGGCGGCAGGAACCTACGAGCAGTACTTC.

This chain joins TRBV6-1 and TRBJ2-5, with a weak D call TRBD2 (5 bases). V shed 6 bases and J shed 5 bases, with 16 bases lying between them. The CDR3 extends over 14 amino acids. The V gene's germline CDR1 is MNHNS and CDR2 SASEGT. CDR3 DNA sequence: TGTGCCAGCAGCCGTCGGGGATGGAGGGAGACCCAGTACTTC. Translated, it gives CASSRRGWRETQYF.

The chain joins TRBV6-1 to TRBJ1-1; 7 bases are shared with TRBD1. The ends lost 2 bases at V and 1 base at J; junction bases unmatched: 4. The CDR3 totals 15 residues. Germline assignment: CDR1 MNHNS and CDR2 SASEGT. CDR3 in amino acids: CASSEPGTANTEAFF. In DNA form, the CDR3 reads TGTGCCAGCAGTGAACCGGGGACAGCGAACACTGAAGCTTTCTTT.

This clone was picked up a small number of times. The chain uses TRBV9 and TRBJ1-2; D not certain. Germline values: CDR1 SGDLS, CDR2 YYNGEE. V was cut by 0 bases and J by 6 bases, with 9 bases left in between. The CDR3 is 13 amino acids. The CDR3 loop reads CASSVGTVHGYTF. The CDR3 nucleotides are TGTGCCAGCAGCGTAGGAACAGTACATGGCTACACCTTC.

A few counts support this clone. CDR3: CASSAGLADGTQYF. In DNA form, the CDR3 reads TGTGCCAGCAGCGCGGGACTAGCGGACGGGACCCAGTACTTC. V is TRBV2 and J is TRBJ2-5, with 11 bases identical to TRBD2. The CDR3 has 14 residues. V dropped 6 bases and J dropped 7; count of bases not matched to a gene: 7. The V gene's germline CDR1 is SNHLY and CDR2 FYNNEI.

This clone was found a few times. CDR3 in amino acids: CACGPLRGKETQYF. In nucleotides, the CDR3 is TGTGCCTGCGGACCGCTGCGGGGGAAAGAGACCCAGTACTTC. The chain joins TRBV19 to TRBJ2-5, with 7 bases identical to TRBD2. With 11 bases clipped from V and 3 bases from J, the junction kept 12 bases outside the gene matches. The CDR3 covers 14 residues. From germline, CDR1 is LNHDA and CDR2 SQIVND (reference sequence).

This rearrangement joins TRBV6-6 to TRBJ2-7; tentatively, D is TRBD1 (6 bases). CDR1 MNHNY and CDR2 SVGAGI come from the germline V gene (reference sequence). Trimming pared 7 bases from V and 1 base from J, leaving 17 bases between. The CDR3 runs 15 residues. CDR3 sequence: CASTRDTSHSYEQYF. The CDR3 DNA follows: TGTGCCAGCACCAGGGACACTTCGCATTCCTACGAGCAGTACTTC.

The CDR3 sequence: CASSGGTGVMNTEAFF. CDR3 nucleotide sequence: TGCGCCAGCAGCGGCGGGACAGGGGTGATGAACACTGAAGCTTTCTTT. The V gene is TRBV5-1, the J gene TRBJ1-1; TRBD1 agrees at 10 bases. Germline V gene data show CDR1 as SGHRS and CDR2 as YFSETQ. This CDR3 comprises 16 residues. V gave up 4 bases and J gave up 0 bases; unmatched junction bases: 6.

This clone was seen only a few times. The chain recombines TRBV5-4 with TRBJ2-6, with D maybe TRBD1 (6 bases). In germline, CDR1 is SGHNT, CDR2 YYREEE (reference sequence). V was cut by 4 bases and J by 0 bases, with 11 bases left in between. The CDR3 has 16 amino acids. The CDR3 DNA reads as TGTGCCAGCAGCAAAGACAGGCGCTCTGGGGCCAACGTCCTGACTTTC. This codes for CASSKDRRSGANVLTF.

This clone was seen at least ten times. This rearrangement joins TRBV7-9 to TRBJ2-6; no definite D call. This CDR3 is 14 amino acids long. The ends were cut back, 3 bases at V and 1 base at J, with 4 bases in the middle. Germline-derived CDR1 and CDR2 are SEHNR and FQNEAQ (reference sequence). CDR3 amino acids: CASSFLSGANVLTF. The CDR3 DNA sequence: TGTGCCAGCAGCTTCCTATCTGGGGCCAACGTCCTGACTTTC.

The V and J genes are TRBV30 and TRBJ1-2; tentatively, D is TRBD1 (6 bases). CDR3 length: 13 residues. Germline-derived CDR1 and CDR2 are GTSNPN and SVGIG (reference sequence). The ends were cut back, 0 bases at V and 6 bases at J, with 11 bases in the middle. The CDR3 DNA reads as TGTGCCTGGAGTGTAAAGGGGGTTGATGGCTACACCTTC. Translated, it gives CAWSVKGVDGYTF.

The chain recombines TRBV5-4 with TRBJ2-7, with 9 nucleotides matching TRBD2. The V and J ends lost 4 bases and 2 bases, in that order; junction bases with no gene match: 7. This CDR3 is 15 amino acids long. Germline CDR1 reads SGHNT; CDR2 reads YYREEE (reference sequence). The CDR3 sequence: CASSIPGLAPYEQYF. CDR3 nucleotides: TGTGCCAGCAGCATACCGGGACTAGCCCCCTACGAGCAGTACTTC. Based on the CDR3 plus reference TRBV5-4 and TRBJ2-7, the full variable domain is ETGVTQSPTHLIKTRGQQVTLRCSSQSGHNTVSWYQQALGQGPQFIFQYYREEENGRGNFPPRFSGLQFPNYSSELNVNALELDDSALYLCASSIPGLAPYEQYFGPGTRLTVT.

The chain is built from TRBV5-4 and TRBJ2-2; 12 bases fit TRBD2. From germline, CDR1 is SGHNT and CDR2 YYREEE (reference sequence). Losses at the gene ends were 1 base for V and 5 bases for J; bases not matched to a gene: 3. The CDR3 extends over 16 amino acids. Here the CDR3 reads CASSLWTSGTTGELFF. For the CDR3, the DNA is TGTGCCAGCAGCTTGTGGACTAGCGGGACGACCGGGGAGCTGTTTTTT. Variable domain in full (rest from reference TRBV5-4 and TRBJ2-2): ETGVTQSPTHLIKTRGQQVTLRCSSQSGHNTVSWYQQALGQGPQFIFQYYREEENGRGNFPPRFSGLQFPNYSSELNVNALELDDSALYLCASSLWTSGTTGELFFGEGSRLTVL.

The rearrangement links TRBV5-1 to TRBJ2-3; 14 bases are a match to TRBD2. CDR3 length: 15 amino acids. The V segment lost 4 bases and the J segment 6 bases; nucleotides outside the gene matches: 4. The germline V gene encodes CDR1 SGHRS and CDR2 YFSETQ. CDR3 amino acids: CASSTGLAGADTQYF. In DNA, the CDR3 is TGCGCCAGCAGCACGGGACTAGCGGGGGCGGATACGCAGTATTTT.

The chain is built from TRBV29-1 and TRBJ2-7; D unclear. The germline V and J ends were trimmed by 5 bases and 5 bases, with 16 bases remaining between them. CDR1 is SQVTM, CDR2 ANQGSEA, per germline. The CDR3 is 13 residues long. CDR3 amino acids: CSVTTKREDEQYF. The CDR3 coding sequence is TGCAGCGTTACGACCAAGAGAGAGGACGAGCAGTACTTC.

Concerning this clone: The same CDR3 can be traced to other DNA sequences in this sample. This rearrangement joins TRBV30 to TRBJ1-1; maybe TRBD1 (6 bases). The ends were cut back, 1 base at V and 0 bases at J, with 6 bases in the middle. This CDR3 comprises 13 residues. CDR1 and CDR2 (germline): GTSNPN, SVGIG (reference sequence). CDR3 in DNA: TGTGCCTGGAGTGGACAGGTGAACACTGAAGCTTTCTTT. Translation gives CAWSGQVNTEAFF.

V gene TRBV6-5 combines with J gene TRBJ1-1, with 7 bases identical to TRBD1. The germline V gene encodes CDR1 MNHEY and CDR2 SVGAGI. This CDR3 contains 14 residues. The ends lost 6 bases at V and 1 base at J; junction bases unmatched: 5. Here the CDR3 DNA reads TGTGCCAGCAGACAGGGGACAAGGAACACTGAAGCTTTCTTT. Translation gives CASRQGTRNTEAFF.

The chain links TRBV20-1 to TRBJ2-5; D not resolved. Trimming took 3 bases from V and 4 from J, leaving 3 bases between them. The CDR3 length is 10 residues. The germline CDR1 and CDR2 sequences are DFQATT and SNEGSKA (reference sequence). In DNA, the CDR3 is TGCAGTGCTAGGGCAGAGACCCAGTACTTC. This encodes CSARAETQYF.

In regard to this clone: Mismatch with germline at one junction end may stem from a read error. The genes are TRBV29-1 and TRBJ2-2; possible D gene TRBD1, 6 bases. This CDR3 is built from 14 residues. The germline V gene encodes CDR1 SQVTM and CDR2 ANQGSEA. The CDR3 is CSAEFSRGTGELFF. For the CDR3, the DNA is TGCAGCGCTGAATTTTCGAGGGGGACCGGGGAGCTGTTTTTT.

This clone has a count of ten or more. CDR3 coding DNA: TGTGCCAGCAGCCAACCCGGGACTATGGGTGAGCAGTTCTTC. Its protein is CASSQPGTMGEQFF. The chain combines TRBV14 with TRBJ2-1; 7 bases match TRBD2. The CDR3 contains 14 residues. Germline V gives CDR1 SGHDN, CDR2 FVKESK. V trimming: 2 bases; J trimming: 9 bases; junction bases outside the gene matches: 7.

This sequence joins TRBV7-9 and TRBJ1-2; D might be TRBD1 (6 bases). Germline V gene data show CDR1 as SEHNR and CDR2 as FQNEAQ (reference sequence). Trimming shortened V by 5 bases and J by 6 bases, and 16 bases separated the two germline ends. This CDR3 is built from 14 residues. The CDR3 DNA reads TGTGCCAGCAGCCGTACCGGGACAAACCATGGCTACACCTTC. Translated: CASSRTGTNHGYTF.

The genes are TRBV5-6 and TRBJ1-5; D gene ambiguous. Germline CDR1 SGHDT, CDR2 YYEEEE. The CDR3 length is 12 residues. Trimming stripped 4 bases from V and 4 bases from J, with 6 bases between. CDR3: CASSLRNQPQHF. As DNA, the CDR3 is TGTGCCAGCAGCCTAAGAAATCAGCCCCAGCATTTT.

CDR3 sequence (DNA): TGTGCCAGCACCTCTCTACGGGGGGGCGTGGAGCAGTACTTC. Translating it yields CASTSLRGGVEQYF. This chain links TRBV6-5 with TRBJ2-7; 8 bases align to TRBD2. With V trimmed by 7 bases and J by 7 bases, 12 bases remained unmatched. The germline gives CDR1 MNHEY, CDR2 SVGAGI. The CDR3 loop spans 14 amino acids.

V and J are TRBV5-1 and TRBJ2-7; D perhaps matches TRBD2 (6 bases). The CDR3 contains 13 residues. The germline gives CDR1 SGHRS, CDR2 YFSETQ. Trimming stripped 5 bases from V and 5 bases from J, with 14 bases between. The CDR3 DNA is TGCGCCAGCAGGTTGACCACGGGGGACGAGCAGTACTTC. Translation gives CASRLTTGDEQYF.